The 12 T cell receptor beta chains listed next were all sequenced from one sample in a study of T cells in Graves' hyperthyroidism and ophthalmopathy. Amplification of TCR beta CDR3 regions was performed using RNA transcripts as template. Carried out on the TCR CDR3, a first-round RT-PCR used the HTBI primer set. MiXCR was run by TCRdb on the multiplex PCR reads, yielding one entry per CDR3 protein. The sample carries over 550,000 distinct CDR3 sequences, approximately 15% recorded once. Sequences were obtained from blood. Receptors were obtained from a woman under 30 with Graves' hyperthyroidism.

The genes are TRBV7-2 and TRBJ2-1; 7 positions match TRBD2. CDR1 is SGHTA, CDR2 FQGNSA, per germline. V dropped 0 bases and J dropped 4; count of bases not matched to a gene: 6. This CDR3 has 16 residues. CDR3 loop: CASSLAGGPGYNEQFF. The CDR3 DNA is TGTGCCAGCAGCTTAGCGGGAGGGCCAGGATACAATGAGCAGTTCTTC.

The V gene is TRBV9, the J gene TRBJ2-3, with 11 bases aligning to TRBD2. The CDR3 consists of 16 residues. The ends lost 1 base at V and 6 bases at J; junction bases unmatched: 7. Germline V gives CDR1 SGDLS, CDR2 YYNGEE. The CDR3 protein is CASSVRPSGRQDTQYF. In DNA form, the CDR3 reads TGTGCCAGCAGCGTACGTCCTAGCGGGAGGCAGGATACGCAGTATTTT.

The V call is TRBV6-4, the J call TRBJ2-1; 9 nucleotides line up with TRBD1. J lost 4 bases, V lost 0 bases, and 4 bases had no gene match. Germline V CDR1 and CDR2: MRHNA, SNTAGT. This CDR3 region has 16 residues. CDR3 sequence: CASSDSAQGAYNEQFF. The CDR3 DNA reads as TGTGCCAGCAGTGACTCGGCACAGGGGGCTTACAATGAGCAGTTCTTC.

This clonotype was recorded many times. The chain couples TRBV12-3 or TRBV12-4 to TRBJ1-2; a possible D gene is TRBD1 (5 bases). V was cut by 3 bases and J by 3 bases, with 11 bases left in between. This CDR3 has 14 amino acids. CDR3 protein: CASSFGRVYYGYTF. CDR3 coding DNA: TGTGCCAGCAGTTTCGGCAGGGTGTACTATGGCTACACCTTC.

Only a few counts were recorded for this clonotype. The chain is built from TRBV20-1 and TRBJ2-5; 7 bases are shared with TRBD2. CDR1 and CDR2 from the germline V gene are DFQATT and SNEGSKA (reference sequence). CDR3 length equals 13 residues. The CDR3 region is CSPVGGDEETQYF. In nucleotides, the CDR3 is TGCAGCCCCGTGGGGGGGGATGAAGAGACCCAGTACTTC.

V usage is TRBV20-1 and J usage is TRBJ2-3, with TRBD2 matching over 8 bases. CDR1 is DFQATT, CDR2 SNEGSKA, per germline (reference sequence). V shed 5 bases and J 5 bases; nucleotides not matched to a gene: 3. CDR3 length: 12 residues. The CDR3 sequence: CSALSGRDTQYF. CDR3 nucleotides: TGCAGTGCTCTAAGCGGGAGAGATACGCAGTATTTT.

V gene TRBV7-9 combines with J gene TRBJ2-3; D is possibly TRBD1 (6 bases). CDR1 and CDR2 from the germline V gene are SEHNR and FQNEAQ (reference sequence). The CDR3 consists of 12 residues. V lost 6 bases, J lost 6 bases, and 10 bases lay in between. CDR3 in amino acids: CASSIQGDTQYF. The CDR3 coding sequence is TGTGCCAGCAGTATACAGGGCGATACGCAGTATTTT.

There are many counts of this clonotype. The chain combines TRBV20-1 with TRBJ1-5; D is unclear. The CDR3 consists of 12 residues. CDR1 and CDR2 (germline): DFQATT, SNEGSKA (reference sequence). V was cut by 3 bases and J by 1 base, with 4 bases left in between. CDR3 loop: CSASQSNQPQHF. CDR3 nucleotides: TGCAGTGCTAGCCAGAGCAATCAGCCCCAGCATTTT.

This clonotype has at least ten counts. The CDR3 DNA follows: TGTGCCAGCACGGGTTACAATGAGCAGTTCTTC. It yields the protein CASTGYNEQFF. The chain uses TRBV6-2 or TRBV6-3 and TRBJ2-1; unclear D gene. V lost 7 bases to trimming and J lost 4 bases, with 5 bases between them. This CDR3 contains 11 residues. Germline values: CDR1 MNHEY, CDR2 SVGEGT.

This clonotype was seen many times. This rearrangement joins TRBV28 to TRBJ1-1, with D tentatively TRBD1 (5 bases). The CDR3 spans 16 residues. Germline V gene lookup returns CDR1 MDHEN and CDR2 SYDVKM. Trimming pared 5 bases from V and 0 bases from J, leaving 16 bases between. CDR3 loop: CASSAGQSILNTEAFF. CDR3 nucleotide sequence: TGTGCCAGCAGTGCTGGACAATCGATCTTGAACACTGAAGCTTTCTTT.

This clonotype has ten or more counts. The chain uses TRBV7-2 and TRBJ2-5; 10 nucleotides agree with TRBD2. The CDR3 totals 17 residues. Germline-derived CDR1 and CDR2 are SGHTA and FQGNSA. V trimming: 1 base; J trimming: 5 bases; junction bases outside the gene matches: 10. CDR3 coding DNA: TGTGCCAGCAGCTTAGACCCCGCACTAGCGGGAACGGAGACCCAGTACTTC. Protein product: CASSLDPALAGTETQYF.

On this clonotype: A read error may produce the germline difference seen at one junction end. The chain couples TRBV28 to TRBJ2-7, with D unresolved. The CDR3 extends over 12 amino acids. The germline V gene encodes CDR1 MDHEN and CDR2 SYDVKM. In DNA, the CDR3 is TGTGCCGGCAGTTTATTCAGCTACGAGCAGTACTTC. Translating it yields CAGSLFSYEQYF.